This T cell receptor (beta chain) derives from a study of blood T cell repertoires in COVID-19 (dated by TCRdb to 2020 to 2022). Concerning the study at large: Samples covering the acute and convalescent phases of COVID-19 were provided by collaborators in the United States, Italy and Spain. The material from the prospective study consisted of cDNA or gDNA derived from T cells, B-cell-depleted T cells, or PBMCs. Subjects who had been exposed to COVID-19, were actively infected with it, or had recovered from it provided the deeply sampled blood TCRbeta repertoires that made up the dataset. The repertoires were made available in a free public database intended to serve as a resource for research on the immune response to SARS-CoV-2. Samples came from the ongoing ImmuneRACE study (first 160 participants) plus 1,254 subjects from 6 global collaborators. Sample metadata almost always included a de-identified subject ID, COVID-19 status, age in years and sex. HLA class I and class II types, where available, came from metadata supplied by the sample provider rather than from assay-based typing.

Whole blood was collected in K2EDTA tubes by collaborating institutions according to the institutions' own protocols. Collaborator samples were shipped for TCRbeta analysis as frozen whole blood, isolated PBMCs, or DNA extracted from either sample type. Turning to this clone: Its antigen has not been determined. The sample holds no much larger clone one base away, and base qualities are not on file.

TCRbeta CDR3 regions were amplified from genomic DNA using the immunoSEQ Assay, a bias-controlled multiplex PCR. The authors' analysis ran thus. Nucleated cell counts per sample were estimated from amplification of reference gene primers within the assay. To quantify the absolute abundance of each unique TCRbeta CDR3 rearrangement, sequence reads were collapsed and filtered. For each sample, productive Simpson clonality was calculated as the square root of Simpson's diversity index across productive rearrangements. TCRdb retrieved this table from immuneACCESS and kept in-frame rearrangements only. Not all clones are present; in checked studies, unresolved V genes account for under half, and no reason is known for the remainder. V and J calls and clone size are given by that table; D and trimming were obtained from the DNA. Within this sample are roughly 110,000 clones, with about 88% of them counted one time only. The ten largest account for around 3.4% of the sample.

The investigation overall reported the following: The amount of clinical and demographic metadata varied by source and participant and was provided uncurated.

Sequenced sample: peripheral blood. The receptor was derived from a man aged 40-49 years with acute or convalescent COVID-19.

The CDR3 loop reads CAGGLGGANVLTF. The sequenced DNA is TGCGCCGGCGGACTAGGTGGGGCCAACGTCCTGACTTTC. The chain joins TRBV5-1 to TRBJ2-6; 7 nucleotides in the junction match TRBD2. CDR1 and CDR2, per the germline V gene, are SGHRS and YFSETQ. Germline trimming amounts to 10 bases on V and 3 bases on J, with 4 as the count of junction bases outside the gene matches. The cysteine opens and the phenylalanine closes a CDR3 of 13 amino acids. The retained sequence is limited to the CDR3, 39 bases, with the frame set at the first base.